This T cell receptor beta chain was recovered during a study of blood T cell repertoires in COVID-19. About the research overall: The origin of the acute and convalescent COVID-19 samples was the United States, Italy and Spain. In each case, the material was cDNA or gDNA derived from T cells, B-cell-depleted T cells, or PBMCs.

Source study methods: From reference gene primer amplification, estimates of nucleated cell counts were derived. TCRdb's copy holds only in-frame clones and misses some; the assay was immunoSEQ multiplex PCR. The DNA was the basis for D and trimming; V, J and clone size are from that table. The sample holds over 70,000 clones, nearly 90% seen once. V lost 2 bases and J 1 base, leaving 8 bases between the germline ends. The CDR3 has 14 amino acids. CDR1 and CDR2 from the germline V gene are KGHSH and LQKENI. V gene TRBV18 combines with J gene TRBJ2-5; D unresolved. This TCR derives from a woman at least 80 years old with active or convalescent COVID-19. Source material: peripheral blood. The CDR3 coding sequence is TGTGCCAGCTCACCAACGGGTATCCAAGAGACCCAGTACTTC. Its translation is CASSPTGIQETQYF. Variable domain in full (rest from reference TRBV18 and TRBJ2-5): NAGVMQNPRHLVRRRGQEARLRCSPMKGHSHVYWYRQLPEEGLKFMVYLQKENIIDESGMPKERFSAEFPKEGPSILRIQQVVRGDSAAYFCASSPTGIQETQYFGPGTRLLVL.